This T cell receptor beta chain stems from a study of blood T cell repertoires in COVID-19. Study-level information: From the United States, Italy and Spain came samples of acute and convalescent COVID-19. PBMCs, B-cell-depleted T cells, or T cells provided the cDNA or gDNA that made up the material.

The method was immunoSEQ multiplex PCR; TCRdb's version includes in-frame clones alone and lacks a portion of them. The sample gives fewer than 200,000 clones, around 82% of which show up once; 5.5% to 7.5% is in the top ten. The CDR3 extends over 12 amino acids. Trimming shortened V by 5 bases and J by 6 bases, and 10 bases separated the two germline ends. Germline CDR1 is KGHSH and CDR2 is LQKENI. Seattle's enrolled individuals joined amid active infection and were then monitored longitudinally. Sequenced: peripheral blood. The clonotype originates from a middle-aged woman with COVID-19, enrolled during active disease. The chain has TRBV18 and TRBJ1-1; D not certain. In nucleotides, the CDR3 is TGTGCCAGCTCAAGATCGGAGGCTGAAGCTTTCTTT. Protein: CASSRSEAEAFF. Filled out from reference TRBV18 and TRBJ1-1, the complete variable domain reads NAGVMQNPRHLVRRRGQEARLRCSPMKGHSHVYWYRQLPEEGLKFMVYLQKENIIDESGMPKERFSAEFPKEGPSILRIQQVVRGDSAAYFCASSRSEAEAFFGQGTRLTVV.